This T cell receptor beta chain was observed in a study of vaccination and CD4 T cells after COVID-19. Study details: Every culture used as a control got a CEFX pool, an HIV-1 Nef pool, or no peptide.

Study-level points and caveats: Convalescent patients had a median 86.3% of post-vaccine SARS-CoV-2-reactive clones that were detected only after vaccination, not before it.

Of note for this clonotype: What it binds is unknown.

Regarding treatment: roughly ten-day PBMC culture with coronavirus spike peptide pools or control peptides (ViraFEST assay). After expanding antigen-specific T cells with peptide pools, ViraFEST sequenced their TCRs. Cultured CD4+ T-cell DNA underwent Oncomine TCR Beta short-read sequencing. In TCRdb, the PCR reads were re-called with MiXCR into one record per CDR3 protein. Here the sample spans 15,000 to 20,000 distinct CDR3 sequences, under 75% being singletons. V lost 3 bases to trimming and J lost 9 bases, with 8 bases between them. Germline CDR1 is DFQATT and CDR2 is SNEGSKA (reference sequence). This CDR3 contains 10 residues.

This receptor was identified in a human donor who had recovered from COVID-19. Sequenced sample: CD4+ T cells from blood, cultured in vitro. The genes are TRBV20-1 and TRBJ1-1, with D perhaps matching TRBD1 (5 bases). CDR3 loop: CSARGQKAFF. In DNA, the CDR3 is TGCAGTGCTAGGGGGCAGAAAGCTTTCTTT.